This record covers a single T cell receptor beta chain. The CDR3 runs to 17 residues. V lost 4 bases, J lost 4 bases, and 13 bases stayed unmatched. Germline V gene data show CDR1 as SEHNR and CDR2 as FQNEAQ (reference sequence). Clones were read by immunoSEQ multiplex PCR, and TCRdb kept only the in-frame ones, dropping some. The sample consists of tens of thousands of clones, around 87% of them appearing once. The data originate from a study of blood T cell repertoires in COVID-19. The gene calls are TRBV7-9 and TRBJ2-1; the match to TRBD1 covers 7 bases. The clonotype originates from a human donor in a cohort sampled during active COVID-19. Sequenced input: peripheral blood. The DNA of the CDR3 is TGTGCCAGCAGCTCTCTTGACGGACAGGACGTATACAATGAGCAGTTCTTC. Translated: CASSSLDGQDVYNEQFF.